This paragraph covers one T cell receptor beta chain sequence. The data derive from a study of blood T cell repertoires in COVID-19. Method: immunoSEQ multiplex PCR; TCRdb's copy keeps in-frame clones and lacks some. The table lists some 320,000 clones, roughly 86% of them singletons. The germline V gene has CDR1 MDHEN and CDR2 SYDVKM. This CDR3 has 18 amino acids. V was clipped by 2 bases and J by 1 base, with 17 bases between them. The sequenced sample consisted of PBMCs or T cells enriched from blood (not recorded which). The TCR comes from a woman younger than 45 who had recovered from COVID-19. The genes are TRBV28 and TRBJ1-4; D call uncertain. CDR3 loop: CASSLNTKRGETNEKLFF. DNA for the CDR3: TGTGCCAGCAGTTTAAACACGAAGCGGGGTGAAACTAATGAAAAACTGTTTTTT.